The next 25 T cell receptor beta chains were all read from a single sample in a study of CD8+CD57+ T cells in acquired aplastic anemia. Sequencing involved patients with CD8+CD57+ cell expansion previously shown by flow cytometry. Using genomic DNA as the template, TCR beta VDJ and CDR3 profiling was carried out. TCRdb itself ran the reads through MiXCR, one entry per CDR3 protein. The data show 130,000 or so distinct CDR3 sequences, about 43% seen once. The sequenced sample was sorted CD4+, CD8+, or CD8+CD57+ T cells (not recorded which) from PBMCs. These receptors originate from a human donor with aplastic anemia.

CDR3 DNA: TGTGCCACCAGTGATGGTAGGGACTATGGCTACACCTTC. Translation gives CATSDGRDYGYTF. The V and J genes are TRBV24-1 and TRBJ1-2, with D unresolved. The V and J ends lost 3 bases and 3 bases respectively, with 7 bases between them. The CDR3 contains 13 residues. CDR1 and CDR2 from the germline V gene are KGHDR and SFDVKD.

Details on this clonotype: Given a much more abundant clone one base away, this may be a read error. The chain recombines TRBV6-4 with TRBJ2-7, with 7 bases aligning to TRBD2. With V trimmed by 4 bases and J by 9 bases, 18 bases remained unmatched. CDR1 is MRHNA and CDR2 is SNTAGT in the germline V gene. CDR3 size: 16 residues. CDR3 sequence reads: CASSGSTSYSLGGQYF. The CDR3 coding sequence is TGTGCCAGCAGTGGCTCGACTAGCTATTCGTTAGGCGGGCAGTACTTC.

This clonotype was recorded at least ten times. CDR3 sequence reads: CASSNTPTGTTYEQYF. Here the CDR3 DNA reads TGTGCCAGTAGTAATACTCCTACCGGGACAACCTACGAGCAGTACTTC. The rearrangement joins TRBV19 to TRBJ2-7, with a weak D call TRBD1 (6 bases). V was pared by 4 bases and J by 2 bases, with 18 bases between. Germline assignment: CDR1 LNHDA and CDR2 SQIVND (reference sequence). The CDR3 consists of 16 residues.

On this clonotype: A read error may be the cause here, since a much bigger clone is one base away. The CDR3: CASSLAGRKNEQFF. The CDR3 DNA reads as TGTGCCAGCAGTTTAGCGGGGAGGAAGAATGAGCAGTTCTTC. The chain links TRBV12-3 or TRBV12-4 to TRBJ2-1; D is perhaps TRBD2 (6 bases). Trimming shortened V by 0 bases and J by 7 bases, and 10 bases separated the two germline ends. The CDR3 is 14 residues long.

This chain connects TRBV2 to TRBJ2-1, with 14 bases that match TRBD2. V trimming: 1 base; J trimming: 7 bases; junction bases outside the gene matches: 0. Germline V gene lookup returns CDR1 SNHLY and CDR2 FYNNEI. The CDR3 consists of 15 residues. CDR3 sequence reads: CASSEGLAGGNEQFF. The CDR3 DNA sequence: TGTGCCAGCAGTGAAGGACTAGCGGGAGGGAATGAGCAGTTCTTC.

The V and J genes are TRBV16 and TRBJ2-3; D is unresolved. V lost 2 bases and J 3 bases, leaving 3 bases between the germline ends. The CDR3 totals 12 residues. Germline assignment: CDR1 KGHSY and CDR2 FQNENV. CDR3 nucleotide sequence: TGTGCCAGCAGCCAAAATACAGATACGCAGTATTTT. This gives the protein CASSQNTDTQYF.

This clonotype occurred many times. The rearrangement uses TRBV12-3 or TRBV12-4 and TRBJ1-3; D gene uncertain. The ends were cut back, 2 bases at V and 7 bases at J, with 6 bases in the middle. This CDR3 contains 12 residues. CDR3 protein: CASSLSRNTIYF. As DNA, the CDR3 is TGTGCCAGCAGTTTAAGCAGGAACACCATATATTTT.

The V gene is TRBV6-1, the J gene TRBJ2-1, with 11 bases aligning to TRBD2. CDR1 is MNHNS, CDR2 SASEGT, per germline. Unmatched junction bases numbered 5, after V lost 7 bases and J lost 0 bases. The CDR3 length is 16 residues. This CDR3 is CASTPLAGVSYNEQFF. DNA of the CDR3: TGTGCCAGCACGCCACTAGCGGGGGTCTCCTACAATGAGCAGTTCTTC.

Details on this clonotype: A clone one base away is much larger, so this may be a read error. The chain employs TRBV20-1 and TRBJ1-2; weak D call: TRBD1 (6 bases). The CDR3 totals 14 residues. Germline V CDR1 and CDR2: DFQATT, SNEGSKA (reference sequence). CDR3 protein: CRARGGDFNGGYTF. The CDR3, as DNA: TGCCGTGCTAGAGGGGGGGACTTCAACGGGGGCTACACCTTC.

This clonotype was seen repeatedly, ten times or more. The chain uses TRBV12-3 or TRBV12-4 and TRBJ1-4; D is possibly TRBD1 (5 bases). The CDR3 consists of 14 residues. Trimming removed 1 base from V and 4 bases from J, with 7 bases in between. The CDR3 nucleotides are TGTGCCAGCAGTTTAGGGGACGGTAATGAAAAACTGTTTTTT. Its protein product is CASSLGDGNEKLFF.

This clonotype has at least ten counts. The chain couples TRBV20-1 to TRBJ2-3, with a weak D call TRBD1 (5 bases). Trimming removed 5 bases from V and 0 bases from J, with 18 bases in between. The CDR3 spans 16 residues. From germline, CDR1 is DFQATT and CDR2 SNEGSKA (reference sequence). CDR3 protein: CSASTPRTISTDTQYF. The CDR3 coding sequence is TGCAGTGCTTCTACACCCCGGACAATTAGCACAGATACGCAGTATTTT.

This clonotype was seen repeatedly, ten times or more. The chain joins TRBV27 to TRBJ2-5; the match to TRBD2 covers 9 bases. This CDR3 has 14 residues. Germline lookup yields CDR1 MNHEY and CDR2 SMNVEV (reference sequence). V shed 4 bases, J shed 4 bases, and the junction held 4 bases outside the gene matches. CDR3 sequence (DNA): TGTGCCAGCAGTTCGCGGGGGGGAGGAGAGACCCAGTACTTC. It encodes CASSSRGGGETQYF.

Ten or more counts support this clonotype. The CDR3 spells CASSPSSWNTGELFF. The CDR3 nucleotides read TGCGCCAGCAGCCCGAGTAGTTGGAACACCGGGGAGCTGTTTTTT. V usage is TRBV4-3 and J usage is TRBJ2-2, with unresolved D. The CDR3 is 15 residues long. From germline, CDR1 is LGHNA and CDR2 YSLEER. Trimming stripped 4 bases from V and 1 base from J, with 10 bases between.

This clonotype was detected many times. The V gene is TRBV19, the J gene TRBJ1-1; TRBD1 is a possible D gene (6 bases). Germline values: CDR1 LNHDA, CDR2 SQIVND (reference sequence). V lost 1 base, J lost 5 bases, and 17 bases lay in between. The length of the CDR3 is 16 residues. CDR3 coding DNA: TGTGCCAGTAGTATAGCCCCCAGGGGCATACGAACTGAAGCTTTCTTT. As protein: CASSIAPRGIRTEAFF.

The chain links TRBV9 to TRBJ1-2; 10 nucleotides agree with TRBD1. J gave up 11 bases and V 3 bases, and 1 base lay outside the gene matches. CDR1 and CDR2 (germline): SGDLS, YYNGEE. CDR3 size: 11 residues. CDR3 DNA: TGTGCCAGCAGCGCGGGACAGGGGTACACCTTC. Its protein is CASSAGQGYTF.

This clonotype was counted many times. The V and J genes are TRBV27 and TRBJ2-3; D perhaps matches TRBD2 (8 bases). Trimming took off 4 bases at V and 9 bases at J, with 14 bases between the two ends. This CDR3 region has 13 residues. Germline CDR1 is MNHEY and CDR2 is SMNVEV (reference sequence). The CDR3 here is CASSSGLGGTQYF. The CDR3 nucleotides read TGTGCCAGCAGTTCGGGACTAGGGGGCACGCAGTATTTT.

The chain joins TRBV20-1 to TRBJ1-1; D is possibly TRBD1 (5 bases). V gave up 5 bases and J gave up 3 bases, with 16 bases separating them. The CDR3 length is 14 residues. CDR1 is DFQATT and CDR2 is SNEGSKA in the germline V gene (reference sequence). CDR3: CSAPGGGWDTEAFF. The DNA of the CDR3 is TGCAGTGCTCCGGGCGGGGGATGGGACACTGAAGCTTTCTTT.

This clonotype was recorded at least ten times. The chain carries TRBV10-3 and TRBJ2-7, with 7 bases fitting TRBD2. The CDR3 extends over 15 amino acids. Trimming took 10 bases from V and 5 from J; bases not matched to a gene: 17. In germline, CDR1 is ENHRY, CDR2 SYGVKD. The CDR3 region is CANTLGRGSVDEQYV. The CDR3 DNA reads TGTGCCAACACCCTGGGGAGGGGCTCTGTGGACGAGCAGTACGTC.

V gene TRBV7-8 combines with J gene TRBJ1-2, with D hard to call. Germline assignment: CDR1 SGHVS and CDR2 FQNEAQ. This CDR3 contains 15 residues. V shed 4 bases and J shed 4 bases, with 16 bases lying between them. The CDR3 nucleotides read TGTGCCAGCAGCTCTCGTCAGCGCCCAGTCTATGGCTACACCTTC. It translates to CASSSRQRPVYGYTF.

This clonotype was counted ten times or more. This sequence joins TRBV5-5 and TRBJ2-7, with D hard to call. V gave up 5 bases and J gave up 2 bases, with 14 bases separating them. The CDR3 has 14 amino acids. In germline, CDR1 is SGHKS, CDR2 YYEKEE (reference sequence). The CDR3, as DNA: TGTGCCAGCAGGAGGTACAGCGAAACCTACGAGCAGTACTTC. This gives the protein CASRRYSETYEQYF.

This clonotype was seen once. The chain couples TRBV10-1 to TRBJ1-1; no clear D gene. Germline V lookup: CDR1 WNHNN, CDR2 SYGVQD (reference sequence). The CDR3 consists of 13 residues. The V gene lost 4 bases and the J gene lost 3 bases, with 9 bases spanning the gap. The CDR3 bases are TGCGCCAGCAGTGGAGGGTACGACACTGAAGCTTTCTTT. As protein: CASSGGYDTEAFF.

This clonotype was seen at least ten times. V usage is TRBV19 and J usage is TRBJ2-2; 13 bases fit TRBD2. Germline values: CDR1 LNHDA, CDR2 SQIVND (reference sequence). V gave up 7 bases and J gave up 2 bases; unmatched junction bases: 7. The CDR3 covers 17 residues. The CDR3 bases are TGTGCCAGTACCCGACTAGCGGGGGGTCTCAACACCGGGGAGCTGTTTTTT. Protein: CASTRLAGGLNTGELFF.

CDR3 nucleotides: TGTGCCACCAGCAGAGAGAGCATGACTGAGCAGTACGTC. Protein: CATSRESMTEQYV. This chain uses TRBV15 with TRBJ2-7; D is ambiguous. The CDR3 consists of 13 residues. Germline V gene data show CDR1 as LNHNV and CDR2 as YYDKDF (reference sequence). V was cut by 0 bases and J by 7 bases, with 10 bases left in between.

The V gene is TRBV29-1, the J gene TRBJ1-2; 7 nucleotides align to TRBD1. Germline V gene sequence: CDR1 SQVTM, CDR2 ANQGSEA. The length of the CDR3 is 16 residues. The junction had 15 bases not matched to a gene; V was cut back by 6 bases and J by 2 bases. The CDR3 nucleotides are TGCAGCGTAGTGAGCGGGGGGGACAGAGCAAACTATGGCTACACCTTC. Residues: CSVVSGGDRANYGYTF.

In the case of this clonotype: A much larger clonotype is one base distant, so this may be a read error. This rearrangement joins TRBV10-3 to TRBJ1-1, with a weak D call TRBD1 (5 bases). The CDR3 has 14 residues. Germline-derived CDR1 and CDR2 are ENHRY and SYGVKD. The V end lost 5 bases, the J end lost 5 bases, and 15 bases lay between the germline ends. This chain's CDR3 is CAISYSDSLTEAFF. CDR3 nucleotides: TGTGCCATCAGTTACTCTGACAGCCTGACTGAAGCTTTCTTT.